This T cell receptor beta chain stems from a study of shared clonotypes between healthy human individuals. Notes on the study in general: Shared clonotypes: approximately 5% naive CD4, around 3.5% naive CD8, about 2.2% memory CD4, 0.35% to 0.5% memory CD8. Represented diversity (both genetic and exposure-history) was limited by the small number of donors. In contrast to clonotypes shared by all four donors, non-shared clonotypes had lower generation probabilities.

Naive CD8 cells were CD45RO-negative, positively selected for CCR7, excluding terminally differentiated effector memory CD45RA+ cells. For this clone: Its matching antigen is unknown.

Trimming at V came to 2 bases and at J to 8 bases, leaving 16 bases not matched to a gene. Looked up from germline, CDR1 is SNHLY and CDR2 is FYNNEI. This CDR3 is built from 17 residues. Here immunoSEQ multiplex PCR was the method, and the copy in TCRdb shows in-frame clones only, minus some. The sample lists more than 500,000 clones; approximately 96% were seen once. Sequencing input: naive CD8+ T cells sorted from blood. The V gene is TRBV2, the J gene TRBJ2-3, with TRBD2 identical over 7 bases. The receptor comes from a woman aged 30 to 39 in good health. The CDR3 bases are TGTGCCAGCAGTGAAAGTGATCCTAGCGGTATGGTAGGTACGCAGTATTTT. Amino acid sequence: CASSESDPSGMVGTQYF.